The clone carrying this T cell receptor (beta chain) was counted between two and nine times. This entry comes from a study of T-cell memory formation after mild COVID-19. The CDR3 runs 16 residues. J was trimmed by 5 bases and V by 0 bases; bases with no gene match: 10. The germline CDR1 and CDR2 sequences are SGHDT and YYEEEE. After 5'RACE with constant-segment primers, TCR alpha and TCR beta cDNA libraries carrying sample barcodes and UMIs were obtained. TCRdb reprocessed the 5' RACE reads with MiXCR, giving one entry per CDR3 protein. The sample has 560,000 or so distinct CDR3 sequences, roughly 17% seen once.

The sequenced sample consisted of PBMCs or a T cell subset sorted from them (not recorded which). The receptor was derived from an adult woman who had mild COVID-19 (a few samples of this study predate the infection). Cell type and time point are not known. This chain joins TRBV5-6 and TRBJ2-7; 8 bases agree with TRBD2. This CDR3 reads CASSLGAAGVHNEQYF. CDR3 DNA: TGTGCCAGCAGCTTGGGGGCAGCGGGAGTGCATAACGAGCAGTACTTC.